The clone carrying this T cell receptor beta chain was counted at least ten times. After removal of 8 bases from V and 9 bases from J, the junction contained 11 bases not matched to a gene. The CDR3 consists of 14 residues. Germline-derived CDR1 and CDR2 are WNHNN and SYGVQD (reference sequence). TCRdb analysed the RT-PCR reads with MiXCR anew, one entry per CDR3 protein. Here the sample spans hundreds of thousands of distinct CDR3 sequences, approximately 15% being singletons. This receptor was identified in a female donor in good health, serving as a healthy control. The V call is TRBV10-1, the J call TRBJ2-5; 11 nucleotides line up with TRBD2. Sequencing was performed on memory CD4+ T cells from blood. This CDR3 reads CASGELAGAGAQYF. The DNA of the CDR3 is TGCGCCAGCGGAGAACTAGCGGGAGCGGGGGCCCAGTACTTC.